This TCR beta chain was observed in a study of CD8+ T cells in alopecia areata. The overall study: The study gave tofacitinib for 6 to 18 months, then 6 months off drug.

Concerning this clone itself: Its antigen is as yet unknown.

Extraction and reverse transcription of RNA yielded cDNA as the sequencing template. Produced via immunoSEQ multiplex PCR; TCRdb's table is partial and in-frame only. The sample has about 280,000 clones; nearly 60% are singletons. The treatment denotes: oral pan-JAK inhibitor, 5-10 mg twice daily. The germline V and J ends were trimmed by 5 bases and 5 bases, with 13 bases remaining between them. This CDR3 is built from 15 residues. CDR1 LNHDA and CDR2 SQIVND come from the germline V gene (reference sequence). Findings and limits, study-wide: TCR sharing was clearer in mice than between patients, perhaps partly owing to patient HLA diversity.

J is TRBJ2-6 and V is TRBV19, with D uncertain. The TCR was taken from a human donor with alopecia areata. The sample consisted of CD4+ T cells sorted from blood, taken at week 24, from a patient treated with tofacitinib. The CDR3 DNA is TGTGCCAGTAGTGGGCAGGCCCCCTGGGCCAACGTCCTGACTTTC. Protein sequence: CASSGQAPWANVLTF.